Each of the 14 T cell receptor beta chains below was sequenced from the same sample in a study of blood T cell repertoires in COVID-19. Profiled with immunoSEQ multiplex PCR; TCRdb holds only in-frame clones, not every one. This repertoire shows approximately 360,000 clones, 75% to 90% found once; its top ten account for about 4.8%. The sample consisted of PBMCs or T cells enriched from blood (not recorded which). Source of these receptors: a woman in her 50s who had recovered from COVID-19.

V gene TRBV9 combines with J gene TRBJ2-2; TRBD2 agrees at 7 bases. The CDR3 contains 15 residues. Germline V CDR1 and CDR2: SGDLS, YYNGEE. After removal of 3 bases from V and 2 bases from J, the junction contained 4 bases not matched to a gene. CDR3 loop: CASSAGGLNTGELFF. CDR3 DNA sequence: TGTGCCAGCAGCGCCGGGGGACTAAACACCGGGGAGCTGTTTTTT. The entire variable domain, with the rest obtained from reference TRBV9 and TRBJ2-2, is as follows: DSGVTQTPKHLITATGQRVTLRCSPRSGDLSVYWYQQSLDQGLQFLIQYYNGEERAKGNILERFSAQQFPDLHSELNLSSLELGDSALYFCASSAGGLNTGELFFGEGSRLTVL.

The chain couples TRBV30 to TRBJ2-3; D not resolved. CDR3 size: 11 residues. Trimming pared 7 bases from V and 6 bases from J, leaving 11 bases between. Germline V CDR1 and CDR2: GTSNPN, SVGIG (reference sequence). This CDR3 is CALSTADTQYF. As DNA, the CDR3 is TGTGCCTTGTCAACCGCGGATACGCAGTATTTT.

V usage is TRBV10-1 and J usage is TRBJ1-2, with 7 bases identical to TRBD1. Germline CDR1 and CDR2: WNHNN and SYGVQD (reference sequence). The CDR3 has 15 residues. Trimming cost V 6 bases and J 5 bases; bases outside gene matches: 12. CDR3 in DNA: TGCGCCAGCAGCCGCACCTCCGACAGGGAGTATGGCTACACCTTC. It specifies CASSRTSDREYGYTF.

V gene TRBV27 combines with J gene TRBJ2-3, with a tentative D call TRBD1 (5 bases). Germline V gene sequence: CDR1 MNHEY, CDR2 SMNVEV (reference sequence). Between the trimmed V and J ends, which lost 3 bases and 10 bases, there was a span of 11 bases. The CDR3 length is 12 residues. The chain's CDR3 is CASSFRGGPQYF. CDR3 DNA: TGTGCCAGCAGTTTTAGGGGTGGGCCGCAGTATTTT.

The chain uses TRBV3-1 (or the pseudogene TRBV3-2) and TRBJ2-7; no clear D gene. Germline loops: CDR1 LGHDT, CDR2 YNNKEL (reference sequence). This CDR3 is built from 11 residues. Trimming removed 2 bases at V and 4 bases at J, with 3 bases between. Here the CDR3 DNA reads TGTGCCAGCAGCCAATTATACGAGCAGTACTTC. It encodes CASSQLYEQYF.

The chain joins TRBV27 to TRBJ2-1; no definite D call. CDR3 size: 15 residues. Trimming stripped 1 base from V and 6 bases from J, with 13 bases between. The germline V gene encodes CDR1 MNHEY and CDR2 SMNVEV (reference sequence). DNA for the CDR3: TGTGCCAGCAGTTTATTACCGACTCTCACCAATGAGCAGTTCTTC. Its protein is CASSLLPTLTNEQFF.

This chain uses TRBV28 with TRBJ2-5, with TRBD2 matching over 12 bases. This CDR3 has 17 residues. The J segment lost 3 bases and the V segment lost 2 bases, leaving 7 bases of the junction unmatched. The V gene's germline CDR1 is MDHEN and CDR2 SYDVKM. CDR3 coding DNA: TGTGCCAGCAGTTTAGTGGCTAGCGGGAGGGGGAAAGAGACCCAGTACTTC. Residues: CASSLVASGRGKETQYF.

The chain carries TRBV7-8 and TRBJ2-3; the D gene is possibly TRBD1 (5 bases). CDR3 length: 15 amino acids. Germline lookup yields CDR1 SGHVS and CDR2 FQNEAQ. V shed 2 bases and J shed 4 bases, with 13 bases lying between them. The CDR3 sequence: CASSLQGRSADTQYF. The CDR3 DNA reads TGTGCCAGCAGCTTACAGGGTCGGAGTGCAGATACGCAGTATTTT.

V usage is TRBV5-6 and J usage is TRBJ2-2; no reliable D call. This CDR3 is 17 amino acids long. Trimming left V 4 bases short and J 0 bases short, with 16 bases between. CDR1 is SGHDT, CDR2 YYEEEE, per germline. The CDR3 loop reads CASSPELSVANTGELFF. Written as DNA, the CDR3 is TGTGCCAGCAGCCCGGAGCTGTCTGTCGCGAACACCGGGGAGCTGTTTTTT.

The CDR3 DNA sequence: TGTGCCAGCTCACTAGGCAGGGGGGATTACAATGAGCAGTTCTTC. Protein: CASSLGRGDYNEQFF. The V gene is TRBV18, the J gene TRBJ2-1; tentatively, D is TRBD1 (7 bases). V lost 4 bases to trimming and J lost 4 bases, with 14 bases between them. This CDR3 spans 15 amino acids. Germline V gene sequence: CDR1 KGHSH, CDR2 LQKENI.

This rearrangement joins TRBV7-6 to TRBJ2-1, with 9 bases aligning to TRBD2. The germline V gene encodes CDR1 SGHVS and CDR2 FNYEAQ. This CDR3 contains 14 residues. The J segment lost 5 bases and the V segment lost 8 bases, leaving 7 bases of the junction unmatched. The DNA for the CDR3 is TGTGCCAGCGCTCGACTAGCGGAAGACAATGAGCAGTTCTTC. It is translated as CASARLAEDNEQFF.

This clone has a handful of counts. The V and J genes are TRBV7-2 and TRBJ1-2; the D gene is possibly TRBD1 (6 bases). Germline assignment: CDR1 SGHTA and CDR2 FQGNSA. V lost 1 base, J lost 8 bases, and 17 bases lay in between. The CDR3 covers 15 residues. For the CDR3, the DNA is TGTGCCAGCAGCTTAGAAGACTTGGGGGCGGCGGGCTACACCTTC. As protein: CASSLEDLGAAGYTF.

This chain connects TRBV6-5 to TRBJ1-2; 7 bases match TRBD1. Germline V gene sequence: CDR1 MNHEY, CDR2 SVGAGI. The CDR3 loop spans 13 amino acids. Germline trimming cut 2 bases from V and 7 bases from J; bases unmatched to any gene: 4. Here the CDR3 reads CASSYEGAGGYTF. In DNA form, the CDR3 reads TGTGCCAGCAGTTACGAGGGGGCGGGTGGCTACACCTTC.

This clone was seen a few times. CDR3 sequence reads: CASSLARRATNEKLFF. CDR3 sequence (DNA): TGCGCCAGCAGCTTGGCCCGGAGGGCGACTAATGAAAAACTGTTTTTT. The rearrangement joins TRBV5-1 to TRBJ1-4; D unresolved. Trimming removed 0 bases at V and 2 bases at J, with 11 bases between. There are 16 residues in the CDR3. Germline-derived CDR1 and CDR2 are SGHRS and YFSETQ.